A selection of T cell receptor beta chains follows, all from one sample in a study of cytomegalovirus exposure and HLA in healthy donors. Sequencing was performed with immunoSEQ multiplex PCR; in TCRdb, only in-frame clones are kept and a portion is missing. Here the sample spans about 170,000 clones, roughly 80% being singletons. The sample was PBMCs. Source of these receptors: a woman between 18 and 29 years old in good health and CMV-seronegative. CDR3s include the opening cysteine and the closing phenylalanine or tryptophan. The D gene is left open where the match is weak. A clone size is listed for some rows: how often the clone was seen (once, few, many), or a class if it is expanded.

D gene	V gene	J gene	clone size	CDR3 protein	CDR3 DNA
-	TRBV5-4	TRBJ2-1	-	CASSSGLTVDGSYNEQFF	TGTGCCAGCAGCTCGGGACTCACGGTCGACGGATCCTACAATGAGCAGTTCTTC
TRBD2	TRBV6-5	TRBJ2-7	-	CASSLPGLPNQQYF	TGTGCCAGCAGTTTGCCGGGACTACCCAACCAGCAGTACTTC
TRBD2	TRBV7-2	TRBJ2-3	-	CASRRELDTQYF	TGTGCCAGCAGGCGGGAGTTAGATACGCAGTATTTT
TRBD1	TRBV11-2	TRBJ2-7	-	CASSPRDRAFYEQYF	TGTGCCAGCAGCCCCCGGGACAGGGCCTTCTACGAGCAGTACTTC
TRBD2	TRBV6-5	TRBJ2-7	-	CASSYLTSGRTDEQYF	TGTGCCAGCAGTTACCTAACTAGCGGGAGAACCGACGAGCAGTACTTC
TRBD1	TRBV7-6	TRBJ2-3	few	CASTVIEGGTGIPDTQYF	TGTGCCAGCACCGTAATCGAGGGGGGGACAGGGATCCCAGATACGCAGTATTTT
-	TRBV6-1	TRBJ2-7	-	CASSADKFYEQYF	TGTGCCAGCAGTGCGGACAAATTCTACGAGCAGTACTTC
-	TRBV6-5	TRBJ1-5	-	CASSSGNQPQHF	TGTGCCAGCAGTTCCGGTAATCAGCCCCAGCATTTT
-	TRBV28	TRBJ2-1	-	CASSLLPEDNEQFF	TGTGCCAGCAGTTTACTCCCCGAGGACAATGAGCAGTTCTTC
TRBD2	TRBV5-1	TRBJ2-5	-	CASSLMGIASGRLETQYF	TGCGCCAGCAGCTTAATGGGTATAGCTAGCGGGAGACTAGAGACCCAGTACTTC
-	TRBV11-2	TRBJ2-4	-	CASSLSRAGGNIQYF	TGTGCCAGCAGCTTATCTAGGGCCGGGGGAAACATTCAGTACTTC
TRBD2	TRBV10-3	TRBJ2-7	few	CAISEEGGGSSYEQYF	TGTGCCATCAGTGAGGAGGGCGGGGGTAGCTCCTACGAGCAGTACTTC
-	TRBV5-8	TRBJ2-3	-	CASSLRGADTDTQYF	TGTGCCAGCAGCTTGCGGGGGGCCGACACAGATACGCAGTATTTT
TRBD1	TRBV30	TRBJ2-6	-	CAWRGDRGRRSGANVLTF	TGTGCCTGGAGGGGGGACAGGGGACGCCGCTCTGGGGCCAACGTCCTGACTTTC
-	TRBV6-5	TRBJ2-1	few	CATASGDLAVNEQFF	TGTGCCACGGCCTCTGGGGATTTAGCGGTCAATGAGCAGTTCTTC
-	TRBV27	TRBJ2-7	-	CASSSGVYEQYF	TGTGCCAGCAGTTCAGGGGTCTACGAGCAGTACTTC
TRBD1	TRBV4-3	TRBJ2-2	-	CASSQGDRGIGNTGELFF	TGCGCCAGCAGCCAGGGGGACAGGGGTATCGGGAACACCGGGGAGCTGTTTTTT
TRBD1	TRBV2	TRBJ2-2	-	CASSEQGVDTGELVF	TGTGCCAGCAGTGAACAGGGGGTTGACACCGGGGAGCTGGTTTTT
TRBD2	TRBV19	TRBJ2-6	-	CASSMLGLAAGANVLTF	TGTGCCAGTAGTATGCTGGGACTAGCGGCTGGGGCCAACGTCCTGACTTTC
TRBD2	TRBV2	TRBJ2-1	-	CASSEPRNPSSGRVTDEQFF	TGTGCCAGCAGTGAGCCTAGAAACCCCTCTAGCGGGAGGGTAACTGATGAGCAGTTCTTC
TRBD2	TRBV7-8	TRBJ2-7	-	CASSLSVAGSYEQYF	TGTGCCAGCAGCTTAAGTGTAGCGGGGTCCTACGAGCAGTACTTC
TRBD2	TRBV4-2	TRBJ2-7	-	CASSQTSGTILSYEQYF	TGTGCCAGCAGCCAGACTAGCGGGACGATACTTTCCTACGAGCAGTACTTC
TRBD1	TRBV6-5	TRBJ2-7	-	CASSYRDRGAYEQYF	TGTGCCAGCAGTTACAGGGACAGGGGGGCCTACGAGCAGTACTTC
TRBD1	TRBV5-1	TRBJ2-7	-	CASSQGSDREKYF	TGCGCCAGCAGCCAGGGGAGCGACAGGGAGAAGTACTTC
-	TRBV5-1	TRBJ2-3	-	CASSLGGSTDTQYF	TGCGCCAGCAGCTTGGGAGGGAGCACAGATACGCAGTATTTT
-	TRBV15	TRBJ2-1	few	CATSRVGRSSYNEQFF	TGTGCCACCAGCAGAGTGGGGAGGAGCTCCTACAATGAGCAGTTCTTC